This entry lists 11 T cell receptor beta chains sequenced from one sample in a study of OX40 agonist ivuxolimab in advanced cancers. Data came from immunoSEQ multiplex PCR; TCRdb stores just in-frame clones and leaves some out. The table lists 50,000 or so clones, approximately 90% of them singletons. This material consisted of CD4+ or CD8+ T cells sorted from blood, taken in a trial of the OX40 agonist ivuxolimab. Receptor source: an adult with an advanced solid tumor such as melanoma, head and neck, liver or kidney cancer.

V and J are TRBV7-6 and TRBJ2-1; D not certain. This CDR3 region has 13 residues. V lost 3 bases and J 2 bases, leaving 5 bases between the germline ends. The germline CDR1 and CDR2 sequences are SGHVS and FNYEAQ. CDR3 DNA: TGTGCCAGCAGCTTTAGCCCCTACAATGAGCAGTTCTTC. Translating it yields CASSFSPYNEQFF.

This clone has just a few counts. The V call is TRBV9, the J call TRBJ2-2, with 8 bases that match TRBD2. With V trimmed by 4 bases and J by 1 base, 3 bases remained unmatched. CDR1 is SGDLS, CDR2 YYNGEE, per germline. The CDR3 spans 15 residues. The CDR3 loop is CASSSSGGNTGELFF. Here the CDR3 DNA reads TGTGCCAGCAGCTCAAGCGGGGGGAACACCGGGGAGCTGTTTTTT. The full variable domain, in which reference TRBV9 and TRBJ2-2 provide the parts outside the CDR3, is DSGVTQTPKHLITATGQRVTLRCSPRSGDLSVYWYQQSLDQGLQFLIQYYNGEERAKGNILERFSAQQFPDLHSELNLSSLELGDSALYFCASSSSGGNTGELFFGEGSRLTVL.

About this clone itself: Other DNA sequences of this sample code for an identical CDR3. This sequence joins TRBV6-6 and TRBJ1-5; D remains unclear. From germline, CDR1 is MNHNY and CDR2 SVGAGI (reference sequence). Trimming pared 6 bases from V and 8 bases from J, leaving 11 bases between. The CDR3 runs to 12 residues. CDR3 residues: CASSFTREPQHF. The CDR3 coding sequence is TGTGCCAGCAGCTTTACGAGGGAGCCCCAGCATTTT.

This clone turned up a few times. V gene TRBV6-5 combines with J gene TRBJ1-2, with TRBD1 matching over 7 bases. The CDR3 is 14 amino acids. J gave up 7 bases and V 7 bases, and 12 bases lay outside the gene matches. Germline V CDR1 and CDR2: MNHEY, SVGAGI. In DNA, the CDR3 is TGTGCCAGCACCACCCAGGGGGGCGCAAGTGGCTACACCTTC. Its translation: CASTTQGGASGYTF.

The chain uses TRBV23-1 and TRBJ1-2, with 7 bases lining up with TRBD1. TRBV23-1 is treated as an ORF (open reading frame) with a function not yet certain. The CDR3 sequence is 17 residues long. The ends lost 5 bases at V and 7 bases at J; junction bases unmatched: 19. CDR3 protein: CASSFQGGTAIRLGYTF. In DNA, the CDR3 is TGCGCCAGCAGTTTCCAGGGGGGGACGGCTATTCGTCTTGGCTACACCTTC.

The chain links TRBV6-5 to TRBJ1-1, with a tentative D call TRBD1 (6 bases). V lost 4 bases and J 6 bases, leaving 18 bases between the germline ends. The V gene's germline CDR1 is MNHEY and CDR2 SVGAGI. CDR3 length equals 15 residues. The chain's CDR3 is CASSSGTRRGAEAFF. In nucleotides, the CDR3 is TGTGCCAGCAGTTCCGGGACACGTAGAGGGGCTGAAGCTTTCTTT.

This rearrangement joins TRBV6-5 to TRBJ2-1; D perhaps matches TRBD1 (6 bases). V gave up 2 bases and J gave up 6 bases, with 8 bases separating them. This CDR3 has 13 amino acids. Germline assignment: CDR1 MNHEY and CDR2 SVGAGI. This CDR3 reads CASSYIRGNEQFF. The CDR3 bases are TGTGCCAGCAGTTACATCAGGGGCAATGAGCAGTTCTTC.

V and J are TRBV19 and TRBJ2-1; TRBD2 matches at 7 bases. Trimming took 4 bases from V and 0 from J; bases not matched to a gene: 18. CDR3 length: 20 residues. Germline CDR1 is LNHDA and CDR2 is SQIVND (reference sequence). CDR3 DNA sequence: TGTGCCAGTAGTACCCCCGGGACTACACGCCCCGTGAGCTCCTACAATGAGCAGTTCTTC. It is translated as CASSTPGTTRPVSSYNEQFF.

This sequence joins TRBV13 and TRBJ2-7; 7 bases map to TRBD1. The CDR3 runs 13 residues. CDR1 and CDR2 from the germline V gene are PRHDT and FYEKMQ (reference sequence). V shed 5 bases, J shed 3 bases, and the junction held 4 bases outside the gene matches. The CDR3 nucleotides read TGTGCCAGCAGCCCGAGGGACAGCTACGAGCAGTACTTC. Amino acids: CASSPRDSYEQYF.

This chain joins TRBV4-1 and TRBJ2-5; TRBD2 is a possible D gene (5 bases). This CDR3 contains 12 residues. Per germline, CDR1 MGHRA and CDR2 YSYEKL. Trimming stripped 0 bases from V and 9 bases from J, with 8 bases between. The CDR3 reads CASSQDSRAQYF. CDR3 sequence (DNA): TGCGCCAGCAGCCAAGACTCGCGGGCCCAGTACTTC.

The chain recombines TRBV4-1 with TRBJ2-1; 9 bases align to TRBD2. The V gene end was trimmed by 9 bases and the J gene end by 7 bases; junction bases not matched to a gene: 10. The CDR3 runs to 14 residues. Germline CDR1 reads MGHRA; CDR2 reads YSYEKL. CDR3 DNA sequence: TGCGCCAGTAAGGTGGCGGGGGGGTGGAATGAGCAGTTCTTC. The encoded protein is CASKVAGGWNEQFF.